The subject of this entry is one T cell receptor beta chain. In terms of age and location, participants ranged from roughly 18 to 100 years and lived in 24 US areas. Two negative PCRs, clearance, or symptom resolution were required of recovered Cohort 3 donors. These data come from a study of blood T cell repertoires in COVID-19. Study background: The origin of the acute and convalescent COVID-19 samples was the United States, Italy and Spain.

Profiling relied on immunoSEQ multiplex PCR, and the TCRdb table lists in-frame clones only, not all of them. The table includes 310,000 or so clones, about 91% detected once. The CDR3 is 17 amino acids. Germline CDR1 reads SGHRS; CDR2 reads YFSETQ. Unmatched junction bases numbered 8, after V lost 0 bases and J lost 4 bases. The V call is TRBV5-1, the J call TRBJ2-4; the match to TRBD2 covers 9 bases. The source is a woman in her 40s who had recovered from COVID-19. Sequenced sample: PBMCs or T cells enriched from blood (not recorded which). CDR3 in DNA: TGCGCCAGCAGCTTGGGTGGAGCGGGGGGCGGAAAAAACATTCAGTACTTC. Translation: CASSLGGAGGGKNIQYF.